This T cell receptor beta chain derives from a study of blood T cell repertoires in COVID-19. The CDR3 extends over 14 amino acids. Germline V gives CDR1 LNHDA, CDR2 SQIVND (reference sequence). Trimming left V 3 bases short and J 0 bases short, with 6 bases between. In the original analysis: Reference gene primer amplification gave nucleated cell count estimates. Profiled with immunoSEQ multiplex PCR; TCRdb holds only in-frame clones, not every one. For V, J and clone size, that table is used; D and trimming come from the DNA. The repertoire has some 76,000 clones, roughly nine tenths of them found once; the top ten carry 17%.

The sequence came from a man older than 75 in a cohort sampled during active COVID-19. The source material was peripheral blood. The chain uses TRBV19 and TRBJ1-3; D is ambiguous. In DNA, the CDR3 is TGTGCCAGTAGTATCCAGTCCTCTGGAAACACCATATATTTT. Amino acids: CASSIQSSGNTIYF.